These 27 T cell receptor beta chains were all obtained from the same sample, sequenced in a study of CD8 T cells in ankylosing spondylitis. From the 5' RACE reads, TCRdb called clonotypes with MiXCR, one entry per CDR3 protein. The table lists 250,000 to 400,000 distinct CDR3 sequences, 11% of them singletons. The sequenced material came from blood, either unsorted or a sorted T cell fraction (not recorded which). These receptors were obtained from a female donor with ankylosing spondylitis or in good health (not recorded which).

This clonotype has more than one count but fewer than ten. The chain joins TRBV7-2 to TRBJ2-7; no clear D gene. The CDR3 is made up of 12 amino acids. V lost 8 bases to trimming and J lost 3 bases, with 11 bases between them. Germline CDR1 reads SGHTA; CDR2 reads FQGNSA. CDR3 residues: CASGKFNYEQYF. CDR3 DNA sequence: TGTGCCAGCGGTAAATTTAACTACGAGCAGTACTTC.

This clonotype was observed many times. The chain carries TRBV7-2 and TRBJ2-1; 8 bases map to TRBD2. CDR3 length: 15 residues. Germline loops: CDR1 SGHTA, CDR2 FQGNSA. The V segment lost 5 bases and the J segment 3 bases; nucleotides outside the gene matches: 6. This chain's CDR3 is CASSPYSGNYNEQFF. The CDR3 bases are TGTGCCAGCAGCCCCTATAGCGGGAACTACAATGAGCAGTTCTTC.

This clonotype turned up a few times. V usage is TRBV28 and J usage is TRBJ1-2; TRBD1 matches 9 bases. The V and J ends lost 4 bases and 4 bases, in that order; junction bases with no gene match: 7. CDR1 and CDR2 (germline): MDHEN, SYDVKM. The CDR3 runs to 15 residues. CDR3 in amino acids: CASSYHRGQVYGYTF. The CDR3 region has the DNA TGTGCCAGCAGTTACCACAGGGGGCAGGTCTATGGCTACACCTTC.

This clonotype was seen many times. The chain employs TRBV20-1 and TRBJ2-7, with D unresolved. CDR3 size: 13 residues. Germline-derived CDR1 and CDR2 are DFQATT and SNEGSKA (reference sequence). The V gene lost 6 bases and the J gene lost 7 bases, with 19 bases spanning the gap. CDR3 coding DNA: TGCAGTGCCAAACTGCCACCCTTGGGGGAGCAGTACTTC. Translation gives CSAKLPPLGEQYF.

This clonotype was seen more than once but under ten times. The chain couples TRBV7-2 to TRBJ2-7, with 7 positions matching TRBD2. CDR1 and CDR2 (germline): SGHTA, FQGNSA. With V trimmed by 3 bases and J by 4 bases, 12 bases remained unmatched. The CDR3 runs to 16 residues. CDR3 protein: CASSFGRREDPYEQYF. DNA of the CDR3: TGTGCCAGCAGCTTTGGTCGCCGGGAGGACCCATACGAGCAGTACTTC.

This clonotype was observed many times. The genes are TRBV12-3 or TRBV12-4 and TRBJ1-5; D might be TRBD1 (6 bases). Trimming pared 6 bases from V and 1 base from J, leaving 13 bases between. The CDR3 runs to 15 residues. The CDR3 is CASSLQGGSNQPQHF. The CDR3 DNA reads as TGTGCCAGCAGCTTACAGGGTGGGAGCAATCAGCCCCAGCATTTT.

The chain employs TRBV15 and TRBJ1-2, with D uncertain. The CDR3 is made up of 13 amino acids. Germline values: CDR1 LNHNV, CDR2 YYDKDF (reference sequence). V was cut by 0 bases and J by 8 bases, with 10 bases left in between. The CDR3 DNA reads TGTGCCACCAGCAGAGATTCGGGGTTCGGCTACACCTTC. This codes for CATSRDSGFGYTF.

This clonotype occurred many times. V is TRBV10-3 and J is TRBJ2-7, with D perhaps TRBD1 or TRBD2 (5 bases each). The V end lost 9 bases, the J end lost 3 bases, and 12 bases lay between the germline ends. The CDR3 extends over 12 amino acids. Germline V CDR1 and CDR2: ENHRY, SYGVKD. The CDR3 DNA reads TGTGCCATTTCCAGGGACGGCTACGAGCAGTACTTC. Amino acid sequence: CAISRDGYEQYF.

This clonotype came up once. This sequence may be a read error, since a much larger clone differs from it by one base. This chain uses TRBV20-1 with TRBJ2-6; D not certain. Germline-derived CDR1 and CDR2 are DFQATT and SNEGSKA (reference sequence). Trimming removed 1 base at V and 1 base at J, with 2 bases between. This CDR3 comprises 13 residues. The CDR3 region has the DNA TGCAGTGCTAGAGGGTCTGGGGCCAACGTCCTGACTTTC. Translated, it gives CSARGSGANVLTF.

The chain joins TRBV24-1 to TRBJ2-1; D is possibly TRBD1 or TRBD2 (5 bases each). V was shortened by 6 bases and J by 4 bases, with 9 bases between the two germline ends. This CDR3 spans 13 amino acids. The germline gives CDR1 KGHDR, CDR2 SFDVKD. CDR3 region: CATSTGPYNEQFF. DNA for the CDR3: TGTGCCACCAGTACGGGGCCGTACAATGAGCAGTTCTTC.

Only a few counts were recorded for this clonotype. The chain links TRBV5-5 to TRBJ1-5; 7 bases fit TRBD1. The CDR3 extends over 15 amino acids. Losses at the gene ends were 5 bases for V and 2 bases for J; bases not matched to a gene: 7. CDR1 is SGHKS and CDR2 is YYEKEE in the germline V gene (reference sequence). This CDR3 reads CASSRTGVGNQPQHF. The CDR3 nucleotides read TGTGCCAGCAGTCGCACAGGGGTGGGCAATCAGCCCCAGCATTTT. The full variable domain, rest sourced from reference TRBV5-5 and TRBJ1-5, is DAGVTQSPTHLIKTRGQQVTLRCSPISGHKSVSWYQQVLGQGPQFIFQYYEKEERGRGNFPDRFSARQFPNYSSELNVNALLLGDSALYLCASSRTGVGNQPQHFGDGTRLSIL.

Only a few counts were recorded for this clonotype. This chain's CDR3 is CLARRGHEQYF. CDR3 sequence (DNA): TGCCTGGCCCGCAGGGGTCACGAGCAGTACTTC. J is TRBJ2-7 and V is TRBV29-1; possible D gene TRBD1, 6 bases. Per the germline V gene, CDR1 is SQVTM and CDR2 is ANQGSEA. This CDR3 has 11 amino acids.

This clonotype was seen many times. CDR3: CASSLYGWGSGYTF. For the CDR3, the DNA is TGTGCCAGCAGTTTATATGGGTGGGGTTCGGGCTACACCTTC. The chain carries TRBV28 and TRBJ1-2; D unresolved. V lost 1 base to trimming and J lost 8 bases, with 14 bases between them. Germline V gene lookup returns CDR1 MDHEN and CDR2 SYDVKM. CDR3 length: 14 residues.

This clonotype showed up many times. The chain combines TRBV2 with TRBJ2-2; 7 nucleotides align to TRBD2. This CDR3 has 13 amino acids. The V and J ends lost 7 bases and 6 bases, in that order; junction bases with no gene match: 5. Per germline, CDR1 SNHLY and CDR2 FYNNEI. Here the CDR3 DNA reads TGTGCCAGCACCAGGGCGGGAGCCGGGGAGCTGTTTTTT. Amino acids: CASTRAGAGELFF.

The genes are TRBV3-1 and TRBJ2-3, with unresolved D. Between the trimmed V and J ends, which lost 0 bases and 4 bases, there was a span of 8 bases. The CDR3 spans 14 residues. Per germline, CDR1 LGHDT and CDR2 YNNKEL (reference sequence). The CDR3 sequence is CASSQDFSPDTQYF. In nucleotides, the CDR3 is TGTGCCAGCAGCCAAGACTTTAGCCCAGATACGCAGTATTTT.

This clonotype was seen a few times. The chain uses TRBV18 and TRBJ1-5; tentative D call: TRBD1 (5 bases). Germline V gene data show CDR1 as KGHSH and CDR2 as LQKENI. This CDR3 is 17 amino acids long. Trimming pared 5 bases from V and 7 bases from J, leaving 24 bases between. In nucleotides, the CDR3 is TGTGCCAGCTCAATCACGACCACCGACTTAGGGGACCAGCCCCAGCATTTT. It yields the protein CASSITTTDLGDQPQHF. The full variable domain, in which reference TRBV18 and TRBJ1-5 provide the parts outside the CDR3, is NAGVMQNPRHLVRRRGQEARLRCSPMKGHSHVYWYRQLPEEGLKFMVYLQKENIIDESGMPKERFSAEFPKEGPSILRIQQVVRGDSAAYFCASSITTTDLGDQPQHFGDGTRLSIL.

There are many counts of this clonotype. The gene calls are TRBV29-1 and TRBJ1-1, with TRBD1 identical over 10 bases. Unmatched junction bases numbered 10, after V lost 6 bases and J lost 3 bases. Germline values: CDR1 SQVTM, CDR2 ANQGSEA. This CDR3 contains 15 residues. CDR3 nucleotide sequence: TGCAGCGTAGACAGGGGGCGCGAGTCGGACACTGAAGCTTTCTTT. Amino acids: CSVDRGRESDTEAFF.

As concerns this clonotype: With a much larger clone just one base away, this may be a read error. The J gene is TRBJ2-1, the V gene TRBV10-2; 8 bases match TRBD2. The germline gives CDR1 WSHSY, CDR2 SAAADI. CDR3 size: 14 residues. The CDR3 DNA reads TGCGCCAGCGGGAAGCGGGAGATCTTCAATAAGCAGTTCTTC. It yields the protein CASGKREIFNKQFF.

Ten or more counts support this clonotype. This chain joins TRBV6-5 and TRBJ2-1; 9 bases fit TRBD2. V lost 4 bases to trimming and J lost 9 bases; unmatched junction nucleotides: 13. Germline CDR1 MNHEY, CDR2 SVGAGI. The CDR3 has 16 amino acids. The CDR3 here is CASSSAVRGGPAEQFF. CDR3 nucleotide sequence: TGTGCCAGCAGTTCGGCAGTGCGGGGGGGCCCAGCTGAGCAGTTCTTC.

This clonotype was seen a few times. This clone may be a read error of a much larger clone one base away. V gene TRBV20-1 combines with J gene TRBJ2-2; 13 nucleotides agree with TRBD2. The CDR3 consists of 17 residues. Germline V gene sequence: CDR1 DFQATT, CDR2 SNEGSKA (reference sequence). The CDR3 DNA follows: TGCTGTGTCCCGACTAGCGGGGGGTTTACGAACACCGGGGAGCTGTTTTTT. Protein product: CCVPTSGGFTNTGELFF.

This clonotype was counted at least ten times. J is TRBJ2-1 and V is TRBV29-1, with unresolved D. Germline V gives CDR1 SQVTM, CDR2 ANQGSEA. With 0 bases removed from V and 5 bases from J, the gap between germline ends came to 14 bases. The CDR3 loop spans 15 amino acids. CDR3 in amino acids: CSVEDWTHTHNEQFF. The CDR3 bases are TGCAGCGTTGAAGACTGGACCCATACACACAATGAGCAGTTCTTC.

This clonotype was seen at least ten times. The chain carries TRBV2 and TRBJ2-4; D possibly corresponds to TRBD1 (6 bases). The V end lost 1 base, the J end lost 6 bases, and 10 bases lay between the germline ends. The germline gives CDR1 SNHLY, CDR2 FYNNEI. The CDR3 length is 14 residues. DNA for the CDR3: TGTGCCAGCAGTGAAGACAGGGAGATAAACATTCAGTACTTC. It specifies CASSEDREINIQYF. The variable domain in full, with the rest retrieved from reference TRBV2 and TRBJ2-4, is EPEVTQTPSHQVTQMGQEVILRCVPISNHLYFYWYRQILGQKVEFLVSFYNNEISEKSEIFDDQFSVERPDGSNFTLKIRSTKLEDSAMYFCASSEDREINIQYFGAGTRLSVL.

CDR3 loop: CASSWAASRNTEAFF. The CDR3 DNA is TGTGCCAGCAGCTGGGCGGCCTCTAGGAACACTGAAGCTTTCTTT. The V gene is TRBV5-5, the J gene TRBJ1-1; D is undetermined. CDR3 length: 15 residues. V shed 3 bases and J shed 1 base, with 13 bases lying between them. The germline CDR1 and CDR2 sequences are SGHKS and YYEKEE (reference sequence).

This clonotype was seen a handful of times. The chain has TRBV11-3 and TRBJ2-4; perhaps TRBD2 as D (6 bases). The CDR3 loop spans 17 amino acids. The V gene's germline CDR1 is SGHNT and CDR2 YENEEA. V lost 3 bases and J lost 0, with 15 bases in between. Written as DNA, the CDR3 is TGTGCCAGCAGCTTGGGGGACTCTCCAGTAGCCAAAAACATTCAGTACTTC. Translation gives CASSLGDSPVAKNIQYF.

The chain combines TRBV4-3 with TRBJ2-7; D perhaps matches TRBD2 (6 bases). CDR3 length: 15 amino acids. Trimming pared 1 base from V and 3 bases from J, leaving 13 bases between. Germline lookup yields CDR1 LGHNA and CDR2 YSLEER. CDR3 region: CASSQGVAAVYEQYF. CDR3 DNA sequence: TGCGCCAGCAGCCAAGGTGTAGCGGCAGTCTACGAGCAGTACTTC.

This clonotype was picked up many times. The chain uses TRBV7-9 and TRBJ2-3; TRBD1 matches at 7 bases. The CDR3 length is 16 residues. The V gene end was trimmed by 5 bases and the J gene end by 2 bases; junction bases not matched to a gene: 10. CDR1 is SEHNR, CDR2 FQNEAQ, per germline (reference sequence). Here the CDR3 reads CASSRVLQGVTDTQYF. In DNA, the CDR3 is TGTGCCAGCAGCCGTGTTTTGCAGGGGGTCACAGATACGCAGTATTTT. Full variable domain (remainder filled in from reference TRBV7-9 and TRBJ2-3): DTGVSQNPRHKITKRGQNVTFRCDPISEHNRLYWYRQTLGQGPEFLTYFQNEAQLEKSRLLSDRFSAERPKGSFSTLEIQRTEQGDSAMYLCASSRVLQGVTDTQYFGPGTRLTVL.

This clonotype was observed many times. This sequence joins TRBV12-3 or TRBV12-4 and TRBJ1-1; 9 bases are a match to TRBD1. With 4 bases clipped from V and 3 bases from J, the junction kept 6 bases outside the gene matches. The CDR3 length is 15 residues. CDR3 region: CASSWPGQGHTEAFF. CDR3 sequence (DNA): TGTGCCAGCAGTTGGCCGGGACAGGGCCACACTGAAGCTTTCTTT.